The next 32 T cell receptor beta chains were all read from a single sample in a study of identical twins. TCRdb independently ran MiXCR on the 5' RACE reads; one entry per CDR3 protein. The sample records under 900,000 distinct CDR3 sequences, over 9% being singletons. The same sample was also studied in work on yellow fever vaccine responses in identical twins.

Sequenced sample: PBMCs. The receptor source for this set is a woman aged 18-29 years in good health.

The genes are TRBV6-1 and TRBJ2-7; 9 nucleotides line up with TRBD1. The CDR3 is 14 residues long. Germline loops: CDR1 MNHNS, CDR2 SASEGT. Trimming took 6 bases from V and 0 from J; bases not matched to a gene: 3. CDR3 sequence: CASSKQGASYEQYV. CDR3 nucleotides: TGTGCCAGCAGCAAACAGGGGGCCTCCTACGAGCAGTACGTC.

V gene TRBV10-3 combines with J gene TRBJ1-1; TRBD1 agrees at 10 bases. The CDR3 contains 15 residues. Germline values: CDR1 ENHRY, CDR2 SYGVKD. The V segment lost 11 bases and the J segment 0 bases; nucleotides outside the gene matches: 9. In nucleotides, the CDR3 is TGTGCCGTCGGACAGGGGGAGCCCCTGAACACTGAAGCTTTCTTT. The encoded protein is CAVGQGEPLNTEAFF.

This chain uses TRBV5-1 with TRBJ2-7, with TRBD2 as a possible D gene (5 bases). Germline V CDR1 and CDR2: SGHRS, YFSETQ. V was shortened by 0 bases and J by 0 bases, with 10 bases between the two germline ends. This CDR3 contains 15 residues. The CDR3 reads CASSLVAEGSYEQYF. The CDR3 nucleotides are TGCGCCAGCAGCTTGGTAGCAGAGGGCTCCTACGAGCAGTACTTC. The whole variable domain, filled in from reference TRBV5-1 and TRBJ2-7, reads KAGVTQTPRYLIKTRGQQVTLSCSPISGHRSVSWYQQTPGQGLQFLFEYFSETQRNKGNFPGRFSGRQFSNSRSEMNVSTLELGDSALYLCASSLVAEGSYEQYFGPGTRLTVT.

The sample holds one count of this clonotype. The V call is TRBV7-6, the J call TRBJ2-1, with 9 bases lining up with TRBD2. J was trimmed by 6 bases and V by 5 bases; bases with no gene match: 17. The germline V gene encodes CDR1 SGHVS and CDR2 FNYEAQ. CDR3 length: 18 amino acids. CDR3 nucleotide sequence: TGTGCCAGCAGCACGAGGTCCGTAGCGGGAGCAGGGGGCAATGAGCAGTTCTTC. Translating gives CASSTRSVAGAGGNEQFF.

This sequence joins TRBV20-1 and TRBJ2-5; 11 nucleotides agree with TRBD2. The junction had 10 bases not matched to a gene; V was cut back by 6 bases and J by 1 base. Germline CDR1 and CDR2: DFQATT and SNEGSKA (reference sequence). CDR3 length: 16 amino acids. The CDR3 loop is CSARNPSGGFQETQYF. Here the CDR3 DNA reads TGCAGTGCCCGGAACCCTAGCGGGGGGTTCCAAGAGACCCAGTACTTC.

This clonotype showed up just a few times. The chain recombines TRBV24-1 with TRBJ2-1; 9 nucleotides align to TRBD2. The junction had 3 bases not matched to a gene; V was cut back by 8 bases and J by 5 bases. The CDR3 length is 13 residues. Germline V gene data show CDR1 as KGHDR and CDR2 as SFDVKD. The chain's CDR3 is CATKGTSNNEQFF. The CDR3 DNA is TGTGCCACCAAAGGGACTAGCAACAATGAGCAGTTCTTC.

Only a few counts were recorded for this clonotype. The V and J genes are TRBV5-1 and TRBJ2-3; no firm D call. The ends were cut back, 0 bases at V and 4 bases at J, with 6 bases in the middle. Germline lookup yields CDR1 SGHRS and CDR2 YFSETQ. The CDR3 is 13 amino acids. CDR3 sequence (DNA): TGCGCCAGCAGCTTGGACTATTCAGATACGCAGTATTTT. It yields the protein CASSLDYSDTQYF.

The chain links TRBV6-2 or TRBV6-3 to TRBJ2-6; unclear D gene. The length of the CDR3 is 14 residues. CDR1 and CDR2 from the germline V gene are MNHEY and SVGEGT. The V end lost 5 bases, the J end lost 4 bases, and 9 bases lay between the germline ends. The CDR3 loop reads CASSAISGANVLTF. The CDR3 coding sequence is TGTGCCAGCAGTGCAATCTCAGGGGCCAACGTCCTGACTTTC.

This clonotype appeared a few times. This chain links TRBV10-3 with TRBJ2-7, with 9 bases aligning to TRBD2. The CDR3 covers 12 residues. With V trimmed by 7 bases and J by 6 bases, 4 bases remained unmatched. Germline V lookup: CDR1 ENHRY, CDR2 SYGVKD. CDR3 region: CAITAGGVEQYF. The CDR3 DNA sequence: TGTGCCATCACCGCGGGAGGGGTCGAGCAGTACTTC.

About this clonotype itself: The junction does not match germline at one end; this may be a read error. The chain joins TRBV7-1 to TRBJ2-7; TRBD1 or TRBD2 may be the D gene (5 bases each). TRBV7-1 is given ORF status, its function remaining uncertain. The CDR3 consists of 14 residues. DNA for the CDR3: TGTGCCATCAGCTCGGGGCTCCTCTCCTACGAGCAGTACTTC. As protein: CAISSGLLSYEQYF.

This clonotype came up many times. This CDR3 is CASSPRRGGYNEQFF. The CDR3 coding sequence is TGCGCCAGCAGCCCGCGACGGGGAGGGTACAATGAGCAGTTCTTC. The gene calls are TRBV5-1 and TRBJ2-1; 7 nucleotides agree with TRBD2. The junction had 8 bases not matched to a gene; V was cut back by 4 bases and J by 4 bases. There are 15 residues in the CDR3. Per the germline V gene, CDR1 is SGHRS and CDR2 is YFSETQ.

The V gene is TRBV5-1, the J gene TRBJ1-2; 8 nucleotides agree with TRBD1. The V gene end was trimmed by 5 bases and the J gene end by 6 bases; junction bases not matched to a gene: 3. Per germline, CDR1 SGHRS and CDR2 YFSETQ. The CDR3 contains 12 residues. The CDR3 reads CASSQGADGYTF. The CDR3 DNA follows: TGCGCCAGCAGTCAGGGGGCGGATGGCTACACCTTC. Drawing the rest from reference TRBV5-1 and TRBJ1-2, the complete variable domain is KAGVTQTPRYLIKTRGQQVTLSCSPISGHRSVSWYQQTPGQGLQFLFEYFSETQRNKGNFPGRFSGRQFSNSRSEMNVSTLELGDSALYLCASSQGADGYTFGSGTRLTVV.

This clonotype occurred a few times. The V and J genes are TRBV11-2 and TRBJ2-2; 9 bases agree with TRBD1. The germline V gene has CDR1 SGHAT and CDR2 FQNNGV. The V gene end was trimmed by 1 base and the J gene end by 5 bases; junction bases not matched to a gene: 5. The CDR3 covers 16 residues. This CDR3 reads CASSLGQGDGTGELFF. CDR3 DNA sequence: TGTGCCAGCAGCTTAGGACAGGGGGATGGAACCGGGGAGCTGTTTTTT.

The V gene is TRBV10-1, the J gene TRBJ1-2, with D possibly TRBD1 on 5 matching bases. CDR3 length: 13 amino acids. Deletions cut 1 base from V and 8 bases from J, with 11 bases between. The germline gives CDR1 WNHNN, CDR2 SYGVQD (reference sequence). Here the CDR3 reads CASSEFAGQGYTF. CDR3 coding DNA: TGCGCCAGCAGTGAGTTTGCAGGACAAGGCTACACCTTC.

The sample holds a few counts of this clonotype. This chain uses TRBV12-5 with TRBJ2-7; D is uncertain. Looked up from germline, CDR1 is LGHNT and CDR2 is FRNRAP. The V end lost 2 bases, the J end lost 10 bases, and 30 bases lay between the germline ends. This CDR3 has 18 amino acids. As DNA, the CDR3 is TGTGCTAGTGGTTTGTCTCCCAAGGATCATACGGATTCGACCCTACAGTACTTC. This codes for CASGLSPKDHTDSTLQYF.

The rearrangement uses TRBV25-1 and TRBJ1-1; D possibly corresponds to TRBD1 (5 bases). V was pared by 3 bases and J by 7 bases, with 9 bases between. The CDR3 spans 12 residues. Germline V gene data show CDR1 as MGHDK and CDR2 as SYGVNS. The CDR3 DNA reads TGTGCCAGCAGTGACCCCGACAGTGAAGCTTTCTTT. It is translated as CASSDPDSEAFF.

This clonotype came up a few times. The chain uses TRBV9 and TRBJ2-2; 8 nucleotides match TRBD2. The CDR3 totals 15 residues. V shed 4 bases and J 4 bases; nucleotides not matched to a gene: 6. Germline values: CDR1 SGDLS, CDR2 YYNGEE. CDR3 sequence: CASSRSGRGTGELFF. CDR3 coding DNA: TGTGCCAGCAGCCGGAGCGGGAGAGGCACCGGGGAGCTGTTTTTT.

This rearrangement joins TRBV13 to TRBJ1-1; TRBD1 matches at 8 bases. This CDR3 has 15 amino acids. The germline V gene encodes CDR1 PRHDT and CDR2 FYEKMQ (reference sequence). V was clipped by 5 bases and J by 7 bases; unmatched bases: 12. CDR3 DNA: TGTGCCAGCAGCCCCGGACAGGGAATGACGGGTGAAGCTTTCTTT. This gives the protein CASSPGQGMTGEAFF.

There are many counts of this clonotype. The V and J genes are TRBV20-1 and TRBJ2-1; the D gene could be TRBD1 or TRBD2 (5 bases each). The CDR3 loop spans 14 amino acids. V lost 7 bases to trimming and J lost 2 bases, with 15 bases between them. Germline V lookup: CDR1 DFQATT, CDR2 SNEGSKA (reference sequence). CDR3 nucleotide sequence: TGCAGTGTCTGCCGGGACCGAGCCTACAATGAGCAGTTCTTC. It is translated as CSVCRDRAYNEQFF.

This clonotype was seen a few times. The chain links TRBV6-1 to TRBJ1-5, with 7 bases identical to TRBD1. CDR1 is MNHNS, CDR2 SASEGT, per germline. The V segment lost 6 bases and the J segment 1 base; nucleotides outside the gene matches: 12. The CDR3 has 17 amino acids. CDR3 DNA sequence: TGTGCCAGCAGACGGACAGGATTTTTGTTGAGCAATCAGCCCCAGCATTTT. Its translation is CASRRTGFLLSNQPQHF.

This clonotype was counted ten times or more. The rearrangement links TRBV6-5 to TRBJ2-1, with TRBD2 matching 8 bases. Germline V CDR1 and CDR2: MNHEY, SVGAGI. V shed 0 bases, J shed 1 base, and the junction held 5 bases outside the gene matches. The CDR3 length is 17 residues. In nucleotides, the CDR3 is TGTGCCAGCAGTTACTCGACTAGCGCCTATTCCTACAATGAGCAGTTCTTC. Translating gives CASSYSTSAYSYNEQFF.

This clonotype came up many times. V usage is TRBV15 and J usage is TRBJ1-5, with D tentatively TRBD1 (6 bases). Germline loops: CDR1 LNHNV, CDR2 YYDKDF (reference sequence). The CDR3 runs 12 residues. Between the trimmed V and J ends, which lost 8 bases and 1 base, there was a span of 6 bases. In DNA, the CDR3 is TGTGCCACCCAGGGGAGCAATCAGCCCCAGCATTTT. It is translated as CATQGSNQPQHF.

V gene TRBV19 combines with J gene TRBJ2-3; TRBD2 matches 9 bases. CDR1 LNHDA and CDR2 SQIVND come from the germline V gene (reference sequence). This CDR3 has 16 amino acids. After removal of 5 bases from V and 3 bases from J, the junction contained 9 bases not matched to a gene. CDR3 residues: CASSVTSGVGTDTQYF. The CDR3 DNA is TGTGCCAGTAGTGTGACTAGCGGAGTGGGTACAGATACGCAGTATTTT.

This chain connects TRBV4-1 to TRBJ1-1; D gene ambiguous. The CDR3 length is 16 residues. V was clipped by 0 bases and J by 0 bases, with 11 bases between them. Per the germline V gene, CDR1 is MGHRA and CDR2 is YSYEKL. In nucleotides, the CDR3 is TGCGCCAGCAGCCAAGAGGGTGGGATTTTGAACACTGAAGCTTTCTTT. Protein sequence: CASSQEGGILNTEAFF.

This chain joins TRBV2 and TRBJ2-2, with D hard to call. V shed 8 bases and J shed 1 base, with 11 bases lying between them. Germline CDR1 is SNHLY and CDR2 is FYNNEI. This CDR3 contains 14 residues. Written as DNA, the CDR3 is TGTGCCAGCTGTGGTTTCGAGAACACCGGGGAGCTGTTTTTT. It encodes CASCGFENTGELFF.

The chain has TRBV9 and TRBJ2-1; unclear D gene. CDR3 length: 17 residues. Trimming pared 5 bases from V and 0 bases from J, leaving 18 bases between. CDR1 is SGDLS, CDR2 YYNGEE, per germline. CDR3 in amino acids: CASSDRASAFSYNEQFF. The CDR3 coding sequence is TGTGCCAGCAGTGATAGGGCCAGCGCTTTCTCCTACAATGAGCAGTTCTTC.

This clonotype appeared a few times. CDR3 in DNA: TGCAGTGCTAGACGCCCACAGGGAAAAGATTCCATCGAGCAGTACTTC. Amino acid sequence: CSARRPQGKDSIEQYF. The chain joins TRBV20-1 to TRBJ2-7, with a tentative D call TRBD1 (6 bases). This CDR3 has 16 residues. Germline loops: CDR1 DFQATT, CDR2 SNEGSKA (reference sequence). V lost 2 bases and J lost 6, with 23 bases in between.

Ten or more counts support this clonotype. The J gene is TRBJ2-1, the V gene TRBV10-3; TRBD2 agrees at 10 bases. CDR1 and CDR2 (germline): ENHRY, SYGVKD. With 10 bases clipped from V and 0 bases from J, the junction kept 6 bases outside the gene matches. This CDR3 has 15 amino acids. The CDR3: CATGIAGGSYNEQFF. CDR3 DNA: TGTGCCACCGGCATAGCGGGAGGCTCCTACAATGAGCAGTTCTTC.

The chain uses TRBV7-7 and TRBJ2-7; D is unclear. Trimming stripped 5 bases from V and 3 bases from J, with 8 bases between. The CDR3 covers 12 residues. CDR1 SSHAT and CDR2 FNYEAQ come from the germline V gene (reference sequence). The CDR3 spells CASSGNDYEQYV. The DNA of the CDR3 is TGTGCCAGCAGCGGGAATGACTACGAGCAGTACGTC.

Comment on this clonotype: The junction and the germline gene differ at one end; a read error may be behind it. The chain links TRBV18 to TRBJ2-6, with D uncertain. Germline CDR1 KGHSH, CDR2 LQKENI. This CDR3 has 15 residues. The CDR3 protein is CASSPASSEANVLTF. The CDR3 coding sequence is TGTGCCAGCTCACCAGCCAGCTCTGAGGCCAACGTCCTGACTTTC.

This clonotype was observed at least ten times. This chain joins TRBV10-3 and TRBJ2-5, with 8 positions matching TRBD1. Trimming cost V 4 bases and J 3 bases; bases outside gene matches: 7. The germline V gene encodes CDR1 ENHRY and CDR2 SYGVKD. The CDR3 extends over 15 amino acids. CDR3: CAISARQGHEETQYF. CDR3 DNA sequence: TGTGCCATCAGTGCGAGACAGGGGCATGAAGAGACCCAGTACTTC.

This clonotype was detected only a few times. CDR3 sequence (DNA): TGCAGTGCTAGCACAATCCGCTATGGAGAGACCCAGTACTTC. The encoded protein is CSASTIRYGETQYF. The rearrangement uses TRBV20-1 and TRBJ2-5; D not certain. Trimming stripped 3 bases from V and 4 bases from J, with 15 bases between. In germline, CDR1 is DFQATT, CDR2 SNEGSKA (reference sequence). This CDR3 comprises 14 residues.